This TCR beta chain appears in the sequencing data of a study of T cell responses to AZD1222 COVID-19 vaccine. Regarding the study as a whole: Among spike-specific TCRs, nearly half reportedly target unmutated variant regions. In a largely white British group with more females than males, clonal diversity was possibly underestimated.

The CDR3 is 14 amino acids. V was cut by 7 bases and J by 0 bases, with 12 bases left in between. CDR1 is SEHNR, CDR2 FQNEAQ, per germline (reference sequence). Some clones are missing from TCRdb's copy, which holds only in-frame ones; the method was immunoSEQ multiplex PCR. The repertoire has 120,000 or so clones, 87% of them found once; the top ten carry less than 11%. Worth noting for this clone: Antigen: not known.

The TCR originated in an adult in good health. The starting material was peripheral blood, obtained on day 0 of AZD1222 vaccination. The V gene is TRBV7-9, the J gene TRBJ1-2; no reliable D call. This CDR3 is CASNLNQANYGYTF. DNA for the CDR3: TGTGCCAGCAACTTGAATCAGGCTAACTATGGCTACACCTTC. The full variable domain, its missing parts supplied by reference TRBV7-9 and TRBJ1-2, is DTGVSQNPRHKITKRGQNVTFRCDPISEHNRLYWYRQTLGQGPEFLTYFQNEAQLEKSRLLSDRFSAERPKGSFSTLEIQRTEQGDSAMYLCASNLNQANYGYTFGSGTRLTVV.